A selection of T cell receptor beta chains follows, all from one sample in a study of post-analysis software for immune sequencing data. MiXCR was run by TCRdb on the PCR reads, yielding one entry per CDR3 protein. The sample contains around 770,000 distinct CDR3 sequences, about 43% of which appear only once. Sequencing used blood. Receptors originate from a girl aged 5 to 17 with multiple sclerosis. Each CDR3 is given with its conserved first and last residue. A D gene is named only where the DNA matches it firmly. Not all rows give a size; the values are once, few, many and, for expanded clones, a class.

clone size | J gene | V gene | D gene | CDR3 protein | CDR3 DNA
few | TRBJ2-3 | TRBV29-1 | TRBD1 | CSVEVPGQGATDTQYF | TGCAGCGTTGAGGTACCGGGACAGGGGGCCACAGATACGCAGTATTTT
NA | TRBJ1-2 | TRBV14 | NA | CASSPTRDGYGYTF | TGTGCCAGCAGCCCAACCCGGGACGGCTATGGCTACACCTTC
NA | TRBJ2-7 | TRBV29-1 | NA | CSALIADEQYF | TGCAGCGCCCTAATAGCCGACGAGCAGTACTTC
few | TRBJ2-1 | TRBV5-1 | TRBD2 | CASSLVGGSGGNEQFF | TGCGCCAGCAGCTTGGTCGGAGGCAGCGGGGGCAATGAGCAGTTCTTC
NA | TRBJ2-5 | TRBV29-1 | NA | CSVEGQFIQETQYF | TGCAGCGTTGAAGGACAGTTTATACAAGAGACCCAGTACTTC
NA | TRBJ2-3 | TRBV20-1 | NA | CSARDSGSGDTQYF | TGCAGTGCTAGAGATTCAGGGAGCGGAGATACGCAGTATTTT
NA | TRBJ2-5 | TRBV4-1 | TRBD2 | CASSQGSGSGIETQYF | TGCGCCAGCAGCCAAGGTAGCGGGAGTGGGATTGAGACCCAGTACTTC
NA | TRBJ2-1 | TRBV20-1 | TRBD1 | CSAGTGYNEQFF | TGCAGTGCCGGGACAGGGTACAATGAGCAGTTCTTC
NA | TRBJ2-1 | TRBV7-7 | NA | CASSLAKGEVIYNEQFF | TGCGCTAGCAGCTTAGCGAAGGGCGAGGTTATCTACAATGAGCAGTTCTTC
NA | TRBJ2-1 | TRBV7-2 | TRBD2 | CASSLTLAVEDNEQFF | TGTGCCAGCAGCTTAACACTAGCGGTAGAAGACAATGAGCAGTTCTTC
few | TRBJ1-1 | TRBV2 | NA | CASSAYRQDEAFF | TGTGCCAGCAGTGCCTACCGACAGGATGAAGCTTTCTTT
NA | TRBJ1-1 | TRBV6-5 | TRBD1 | CASRRTGPRITEAFF | TGTGCCAGCAGACGGACAGGGCCCCGGATTACTGAAGCTTTCTTT
NA | TRBJ2-5 | TRBV29-1 | TRBD2 | CSVQGLAGGRETQYF | TGCAGCGTCCAAGGACTAGCGGGAGGGCGAGAGACCCAGTACTTC
few | TRBJ2-7 | TRBV3-1 | TRBD1 | CASSQAPGQAYF | TGTGCCAGCAGCCAAGCCCCGGGACAGGCGTACTTC
few | TRBJ1-2 | TRBV5-5 | NA | CASSPTTGTGGPGGYTF | TGTGCCAGCAGCCCCACTACAGGGACCGGCGGGCCAGGAGGCTACACCTTC
NA | TRBJ2-7 | TRBV15 | TRBD1 | CATSSGTADSYEQYF | TGTGCCACCAGCAGCGGGACAGCTGATTCCTACGAGCAGTACTTC
NA | TRBJ2-3 | TRBV6-5 | TRBD2 | CASSGLAGASDTQYF | TGTGCCAGCAGTGGTTTAGCGGGAGCGTCCGATACGCAGTATTTT
NA | TRBJ2-5 | TRBV29-1 | TRBD2 | CSVEDYLAGETQYF | TGCAGCGTTGAAGATTACCTAGCGGGGGAGACCCAGTACTTC
NA | TRBJ1-5 | TRBV20-1 | TRBD1 | CSAGTGQPNQPQHF | TGCAGTGCGGGTACGGGACAGCCAAATCAGCCCCAGCATTTT
NA | TRBJ1-5 | TRBV15 | TRBD1 | CATSRGTDRVLAQPQHF | TGTGCCACCAGCAGAGGGACGGACAGGGTATTGGCTCAGCCCCAGCATTTT
NA | TRBJ2-7 | TRBV7-8 | NA | CASSLATSYGYEQYF | TGTGCCAGCAGCTTAGCCACTAGCTATGGCTACGAGCAGTACTTC
NA | TRBJ2-3 | TRBV7-9 | TRBD2 | CTSRPPGLATDTQYF | TGTACCAGCAGACCTCCGGGACTAGCGACAGATACGCAGTATTTT
few | TRBJ1-2 | TRBV6-5 | NA | CASSYSKAVNYGYTF | TGTGCCAGCAGTTACTCGAAGGCGGTCAACTATGGCTACACCTTC
NA | TRBJ1-2 | TRBV7-9 | TRBD1 | CASSPELIPGQACYGYTF | TGTGCCAGCAGCCCGGAGTTGATACCGGGACAGGCATGCTATGGCTACACCTTC
NA | TRBJ1-2 | TRBV29-1 | NA | CSADRITNYGYTF | TGCAGCGCTGACAGGATAACTAACTATGGCTACACCTTC
NA | TRBJ2-1 | TRBV2 | TRBD2 | CATPAGVSYNEQFF | TGTGCCACACCTGCGGGAGTATCCTACAATGAGCAGTTCTTC
NA | TRBJ2-1 | TRBV20-1 | NA | CSAPTRLYEQFF | TGCAGTGCTCCGACTAGGTTGTATGAGCAGTTCTTC